This paragraph reports one TCR beta chain. The target of this receptor is not known. The record has no base qualities; no much larger clone is one base away. Whole blood was collected in K2EDTA tubes by collaborating institutions according to the institutions' own protocols. For TCRbeta analysis, collaborators shipped samples as frozen whole blood, isolated PBMCs, or DNA extracted from either of those sample types. The immunoSEQ Assay, a bias-controlled multiplex PCR, was used to amplify TCRbeta CDR3 regions from genomic DNA. As for how the authors treated the data: Within the assay, amplification of reference gene primers was used to estimate how many nucleated cells each sample contained. Sequence reads were collapsed and filtered to measure the absolute abundance of every unique TCRbeta CDR3 rearrangement. Productive Simpson clonality was computed per sample as the square root of Simpson's diversity index over productive rearrangements. The table was pulled from immuneACCESS by TCRdb, which kept in-frame rearrangements only. Such tables lose some clones; where checked, under half of the loss comes from unresolved V genes, and the rest has no known cause. V and J calls and clone size are copied from that table; D and trimming were computed from the DNA. For this sample the table gives around 97,000 clones, of which roughly 90% were detected only once. Of the sample, 3.5% is held by the ten largest clones.

This entry belongs to a study of blood T cell repertoires in COVID-19 (dated by TCRdb to the early 2020s). The study in broad terms: Samples covering the acute and convalescent phases of COVID-19 were provided by collaborators in the United States, Italy and Spain. The sample metadata nearly always contained a de-identified subject ID, COVID-19 status, age in years and sex. Samples were obtained from the ongoing ImmuneRACE study (first 160 participants) and from 1,254 subjects provided by 6 global collaborators. Where available, HLA class I and class II types were taken from metadata supplied by the sample provider and were not determined by assay-based typing. The dataset comprised deeply sampled blood TCRbeta repertoires from subjects exposed to, actively infected with, or recovered from COVID-19. The prospective study material was composed of cDNA or gDNA derived from T cells, B-cell-depleted T cells, or PBMCs. The repertoires were released in a freely available public database meant as a resource for research on the immune response to SARS-CoV-2. On the study overall, not on this receptor specifically: The amount of clinical and demographic metadata varied by source and participant and was provided uncurated.

In the germline V gene, CDR1 corresponds to MGHDK and CDR2 to SYGVNS. From its cysteine to its phenylalanine, the CDR3 spans 11 amino acids. The entry retains the CDR3 DNA only, 33 bases that are in frame from base 1. The junction carries 11 bases between V and J, which are trimmed by 2 bases and 14 bases respectively. Sequenced: peripheral blood. The TCR sequence derives from a woman in her fifties or sixties with acute or convalescent COVID-19. The V and J genes are TRBV25-1 and TRBJ2-3; a tentative D match to TRBD1 spans 6 bases. CDR3 sequence: CASSEGGLPYF. The DNA sequence follows: TGTGCCAGCAGTGAAGGGGGCTTGCCGTATTTT.